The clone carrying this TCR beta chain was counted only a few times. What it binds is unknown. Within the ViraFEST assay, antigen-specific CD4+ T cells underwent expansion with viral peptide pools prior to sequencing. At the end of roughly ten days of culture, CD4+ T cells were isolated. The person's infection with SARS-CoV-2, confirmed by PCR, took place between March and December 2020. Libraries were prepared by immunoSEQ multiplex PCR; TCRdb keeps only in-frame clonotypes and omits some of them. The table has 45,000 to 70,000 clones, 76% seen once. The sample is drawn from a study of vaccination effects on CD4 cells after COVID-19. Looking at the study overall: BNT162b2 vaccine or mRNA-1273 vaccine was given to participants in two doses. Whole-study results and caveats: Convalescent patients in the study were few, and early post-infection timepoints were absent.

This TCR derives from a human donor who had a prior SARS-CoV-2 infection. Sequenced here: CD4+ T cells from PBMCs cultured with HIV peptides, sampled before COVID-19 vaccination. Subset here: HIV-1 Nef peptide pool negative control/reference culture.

CDR3 loop: CASSLGTGAYNEQFF. The CDR3 DNA follows: TGTGCCAGCAGCTTAGGGACAGGGGCCTACAATGAGCAGTTCTTC. This sequence joins TRBV11-2 and TRBJ2-1; 9 bases are shared with TRBD1. J lost 2 bases, V lost 1 base, and 0 bases had no gene match. The CDR3 spans 15 residues. CDR1 is SGHAT, CDR2 FQNNGV, per germline.